The 20 T cell receptor beta chains reported below all come from one sample, sequenced in a study of T cell responses to AZD1222 COVID-19 vaccine (dated by TCRdb to the early 2020s). Preparation of the library involved the immunoSEQ multiplex PCR assay. Drawn from immuneACCESS, this table holds only the in-frame rearrangements with V and J called that TCRdb kept. Clones are partly lost; checked studies trace under half to an unresolved V gene and leave the rest unexplained. The sample records approximately 84,000 clones, about nine tenths of which are singletons. The leading ten clones occupy 2.4% of the sample. Taken with the paper, the label for time point translates to: baseline before first vaccination. The sample was peripheral blood, taken on day 0 of AZD1222 vaccination. The source is an adult in good health.

The V and J genes are TRBV7-2 and TRBJ2-7; 9 bases align to TRBD2. Germline V gene data show CDR1 as SGHTA and CDR2 as FQGNSA. V lost 3 bases and J lost 7; bases outside the gene matches: 10. The CDR3 sequence is 15 residues long. The CDR3 DNA is TGTGCCAGCAGCTTTAGCGGGGGAGACAGCGTGGAGCAGTACTTC. Residues: CASSFSGGDSVEQYF.

The rearrangement uses TRBV7-9 and TRBJ2-7, with TRBD1 matching 7 bases. J was trimmed by 6 bases and V by 2 bases; bases with no gene match: 7. Looked up from germline, CDR1 is SEHNR and CDR2 is FQNEAQ (reference sequence). The CDR3 has 14 residues. CDR3 residues: CASSLLEGGIEQYF. For the CDR3, the DNA is TGTGCCAGCAGCTTACTGGAAGGGGGCATCGAGCAGTACTTC.

The chain combines TRBV19 with TRBJ2-7, with 7 positions matching TRBD2. Germline CDR1 LNHDA, CDR2 SQIVND (reference sequence). The ends lost 4 bases at V and 7 bases at J; junction bases unmatched: 10. CDR3 length: 14 residues. CDR3 loop: CASSTTSDGGEQYF. DNA of the CDR3: TGTGCCAGTAGTACAACTAGCGATGGTGGTGAGCAGTACTTC. Using reference TRBV19 and TRBJ2-7 for the parts outside the CDR3, the full variable domain is DGGITQSPKYLFRKEGQNVTLSCEQNLNHDAMYWYRQDPGQGLRLIYYSQIVNDFQKGDIAEGYSVSREKKESFPLTVTSAQKNPTAFYLCASSTTSDGGEQYFGPGTRLTVT.

This chain links TRBV30 with TRBJ2-7; D is uncertain. Between the trimmed V and J ends, which lost 1 base and 6 bases, there was a span of 7 bases. The germline V gene has CDR1 GTSNPN and CDR2 SVGIG (reference sequence). CDR3 size: 11 residues. CDR3 in amino acids: CAWSGPIEQYF. In DNA form, the CDR3 reads TGTGCCTGGAGTGGTCCAATCGAGCAGTACTTC.

This chain joins TRBV27 and TRBJ1-6; D is undetermined. V lost 6 bases, J lost 4 bases, and 10 bases lay in between. Germline V gene lookup returns CDR1 MNHEY and CDR2 SMNVEV (reference sequence). The CDR3 is 14 amino acids. CDR3 in DNA: TGTGCCAGCAGCTTGGACTTTTATAATTCACCCCTCCACTTT. As protein: CASSLDFYNSPLHF.

The chain's CDR3 is CASSLPGLNEQFF. The CDR3 DNA is TGTGCCAGCAGTTTGCCAGGTTTAAACGAGCAGTTCTTC. The V call is TRBV12-3 or TRBV12-4, the J call TRBJ2-1, with D unclear. V was clipped by 3 bases and J by 10 bases, with 13 bases between them. The CDR3 totals 13 residues.

The rearrangement uses TRBV19 and TRBJ2-2, with D perhaps assigned TRBD1 or TRBD2 (6 bases each). Germline V gives CDR1 LNHDA, CDR2 SQIVND (reference sequence). CDR3 length: 16 residues. V was clipped by 2 bases and J by 4 bases, with 14 bases between them. CDR3 bases: TGTGCCAGTAGTATATTCCCGGGGGCGGTCACCGGGGAGCTGTTTTTT. Translation: CASSIFPGAVTGELFF.

V usage is TRBV15 and J usage is TRBJ1-2; D might be TRBD1 (5 bases). From germline, CDR1 is LNHNV and CDR2 YYDKDF (reference sequence). V was clipped by 5 bases and J by 8 bases, with 18 bases between them. The CDR3 is 14 amino acids. CDR3 DNA: TGTGCCACCAGCCCCCCGGGGGGGGTCCTAGGCTACACCTTC. It encodes CATSPPGGVLGYTF.

The rearrangement uses TRBV15 and TRBJ2-2; D gene ambiguous. Per the germline V gene, CDR1 is LNHNV and CDR2 is YYDKDF (reference sequence). Trimming pared 7 bases from V and 3 bases from J, leaving 12 bases between. This CDR3 contains 14 residues. CDR3 sequence: CATKDGTYTGELFF. In nucleotides, the CDR3 is TGTGCCACCAAAGACGGAACCTACACCGGGGAGCTGTTTTTT.

The gene calls are TRBV12-3 or TRBV12-4 and TRBJ1-2; D gene unclear. V dropped 1 base and J dropped 3 bases, with 6 bases sitting between them. The CDR3 totals 13 residues. The CDR3 reads CASSLVKDYGYTF. As DNA, the CDR3 is TGTGCCAGCAGTTTAGTCAAAGACTATGGCTACACCTTC.

The V and J genes are TRBV11-2 and TRBJ2-1; the match to TRBD2 covers 12 bases. Germline-derived CDR1 and CDR2 are SGHAT and FQNNGV. The trim removed 1 base at V and 13 bases at J, leaving 5 bases unmatched. This CDR3 is 14 amino acids long. CDR3 region: CASSLAGLAGIQFF. Written as DNA, the CDR3 is TGTGCCAGCAGCTTAGCTGGACTAGCGGGAATACAGTTCTTC.

V and J are TRBV12-3 or TRBV12-4 and TRBJ2-3; no definite D call. The CDR3 runs 12 residues. V lost 6 bases, J lost 0 bases, and 4 bases lay in between. CDR3: CASRESTDTQYF. The CDR3 coding sequence is TGTGCCAGCAGAGAAAGCACAGATACGCAGTATTTT.

This clone was observed once. The chain recombines TRBV5-1 with TRBJ1-1; 7 bases align to TRBD1. This CDR3 contains 14 residues. J gave up 10 bases and V 2 bases, and 11 bases lay outside the gene matches. CDR1 and CDR2 (germline): SGHRS, YFSETQ. In DNA form, the CDR3 reads TGCGCCAGCAGCTTCGGACAGGCCTCGGGGGGAGCTTTCTTT. It translates to CASSFGQASGGAFF.

This clone was seen only once. The chain recombines TRBV27 with TRBJ1-1, with 11 nucleotides matching TRBD1. There are 17 residues in the CDR3. Trimming at V came to 6 bases and at J to 1 base, leaving 10 bases not matched to a gene. From germline, CDR1 is MNHEY and CDR2 SMNVEV (reference sequence). The CDR3, as DNA: TGTGCCAGCAGACAATGGACAGGGGGCTTTCGGAACACTGAAGCTTTCTTT. Protein: CASRQWTGGFRNTEAFF.

J is TRBJ2-3 and V is TRBV18, with 7 bases identical to TRBD1. The length of the CDR3 is 14 residues. Germline trimming cut 0 bases from V and 6 bases from J; bases unmatched to any gene: 3. Germline V lookup: CDR1 KGHSH, CDR2 LQKENI. The DNA of the CDR3 is TGTGCCAGCTCACCACCGGGACAGACGGATACGCAGTATTTT. This encodes CASSPPGQTDTQYF.

This clone was found once. This rearrangement joins TRBV6-5 to TRBJ2-7, with a tentative D call TRBD2 (5 bases). Trimming stripped 2 bases from V and 3 bases from J, with 14 bases between. CDR1 and CDR2 (germline): MNHEY, SVGAGI. The CDR3 length is 15 residues. The CDR3 DNA reads TGTGCCAGCAGTTACCACGGGGTGGCTGACTACGAGCAGTACTTC. This translates into CASSYHGVADYEQYF.

J is TRBJ2-5 and V is TRBV9; D unresolved. The ends were cut back, 0 bases at V and 7 bases at J, with 10 bases in the middle. CDR1 is SGDLS and CDR2 is YYNGEE in the germline V gene. The CDR3 contains 13 residues. DNA of the CDR3: TGTGCCAGCAGCGTAGCTCGTATGGGGACCCAGTACTTC. This encodes CASSVARMGTQYF.

This clone was detected a few times. The gene calls are TRBV28 and TRBJ1-4; no firm D call. Per the germline V gene, CDR1 is MDHEN and CDR2 is SYDVKM. The ends were cut back, 6 bases at V and 3 bases at J, with 8 bases in the middle. The CDR3 loop spans 13 amino acids. The DNA for the CDR3 is TGTGCCAGCAGCCCCTCAGCTAATGAAAAACTGTTTTTT. Protein sequence: CASSPSANEKLFF.

The chain carries TRBV12-3 or TRBV12-4 and TRBJ1-1; maybe TRBD1 (5 bases). V lost 6 bases and J 5 bases, leaving 10 bases between the germline ends. The CDR3 is 12 residues long. The CDR3 nucleotides are TGTGCCAGCAGCATCGGGGGGACTGAAGCTTTCTTT. This translates into CASSIGGTEAFF.

The gene calls are TRBV7-2 and TRBJ1-6; D remains unclear. CDR1 and CDR2 from the germline V gene are SGHTA and FQGNSA. V was cut by 1 base and J by 5 bases, with 9 bases left in between. The CDR3 extends over 15 amino acids. The CDR3 DNA follows: TGTGCCAGCAGCTTAGGAAGTGGGGATAATTCACCCCTCCACTTT. This codes for CASSLGSGDNSPLHF.